One and the same sample provided the 15 T cell receptor beta chains below, sequenced in a study of T cell responses to AZD1222 COVID-19 vaccine. The table came from immunoSEQ multiplex PCR; TCRdb's copy has only in-frame clones and leaves some out. The sample contains under 70,000 clones, 60% to 80% of which appear only once. Source: peripheral blood, taken 28 days after the second AZD1222 dose. These receptors all stem from an adult who received the AZD1222 COVID-19 vaccine.

The chain recombines TRBV5-1 with TRBJ2-3; tentatively, D is TRBD1 (6 bases). The CDR3 spans 15 residues. The germline V gene encodes CDR1 SGHRS and CDR2 YFSETQ. Trimming shortened V by 1 base and J by 3 bases, and 12 bases separated the two germline ends. Here the CDR3 DNA reads TGCGCCAGCAGCTTGTACTCAGGGGAGACAGATACGCAGTATTTT. It yields the protein CASSLYSGETDTQYF.

The chain uses TRBV29-1 and TRBJ1-1, with TRBD1 as a possible D gene (5 bases). The germline V gene encodes CDR1 SQVTM and CDR2 ANQGSEA. The V and J ends lost 4 bases and 2 bases respectively, with 20 bases between them. This CDR3 region has 16 residues. The CDR3 nucleotides read TGCAGCGTTGGCCCCTTACAGGTTCTCAGTAACACTGAAGCTTTCTTT. It is translated as CSVGPLQVLSNTEAFF.

This clone was picked up one time. The chain is built from TRBV29-1 and TRBJ1-1; no clear D. Germline CDR1 is SQVTM and CDR2 is ANQGSEA. The CDR3 runs 12 residues. Trimming stripped 4 bases from V and 2 bases from J, with 8 bases between. Written as DNA, the CDR3 is TGCAGCGTTGTGGCAACTAACACTGAAGCTTTCTTT. Protein product: CSVVATNTEAFF.

J is TRBJ2-2 and V is TRBV19; a possible D gene is TRBD2 (5 bases). This CDR3 comprises 13 residues. Trimming removed 7 bases at V and 7 bases at J, with 13 bases between. CDR1 is LNHDA and CDR2 is SQIVND in the germline V gene (reference sequence). CDR3 amino acids: CASMTRDYGELFF. The CDR3 DNA reads TGTGCCAGTATGACCAGAGACTACGGGGAGCTGTTTTTT.

V gene TRBV28 combines with J gene TRBJ2-5, with 10 bases identical to TRBD2. Germline CDR1 MDHEN, CDR2 SYDVKM. J lost 4 bases, V lost 6 bases, and 5 bases had no gene match. This CDR3 is built from 14 residues. The CDR3 DNA sequence: TGTGCCAGCAGGCTAGCGGGGGAAGCAGAGACCCAGTACTTC. Its translation: CASRLAGEAETQYF.

The gene calls are TRBV5-1 and TRBJ2-1, with D maybe TRBD1 (6 bases). From germline, CDR1 is SGHRS and CDR2 YFSETQ. Trimming cost V 2 bases and J 8 bases, with 14 bases left between them. This CDR3 region has 14 residues. The CDR3 region is CASSLRQGQDEQFF. DNA for the CDR3: TGCGCCAGCAGCTTACGGCAGGGGCAGGATGAGCAGTTCTTC.

Here the CDR3 reads CASRPRDSSETQYF. The CDR3 DNA sequence: TGTGCCAGCAGACCACGGGACTCGTCAGAGACCCAGTACTTC. The V gene is TRBV7-8, the J gene TRBJ2-5; D might be TRBD2 (6 bases). CDR1 is SGHVS and CDR2 is FQNEAQ in the germline V gene. V lost 6 bases to trimming and J lost 4 bases, with 15 bases between them. The CDR3 spans 14 residues.

CDR3 amino acids: CASSLIRDGYTF. CDR3 sequence (DNA): TGTGCCAGCAGTTTAATCAGGGACGGCTACACCTTC. The chain recombines TRBV28 with TRBJ1-2; a possible D gene is TRBD1 (5 bases). In germline, CDR1 is MDHEN, CDR2 SYDVKM. This CDR3 region has 12 residues. V was shortened by 2 bases and J by 8 bases, with 9 bases between the two germline ends.

The CDR3: CASSEIGPRNEKLFF. For the CDR3, the DNA is TGTGCCAGCAGTGAAATTGGGCCTCGTAATGAAAAACTGTTTTTT. This rearrangement joins TRBV6-1 to TRBJ1-4; D not resolved. V was clipped by 2 bases and J by 4 bases, with 11 bases between them. The germline V gene has CDR1 MNHNS and CDR2 SASEGT. The CDR3 runs 15 residues.

This clone occurred once. The CDR3 is CASSSDGHNEQFF. The DNA of the CDR3 is TGTGCCAGCAGCTCGGACGGACACAATGAGCAGTTCTTC. V is TRBV11-3 and J is TRBJ2-1; D gene unclear. V gave up 4 bases and J gave up 5 bases, with 9 bases separating them. The CDR3 consists of 13 residues. CDR1 is SGHNT and CDR2 is YENEEA in the germline V gene. Together with reference TRBV11-3 and TRBJ2-1, the CDR3 gives the full variable domain: EAGVVQSPRYKIIEKKQPVAFWCNPISGHNTLYWYLQNLGQGPELLIRYENEEAVDDSQLPKDRFSAERLKGVDSTLKIQPAELGDSAVYLCASSSDGHNEQFFGPGTRLTVL.

The chain has TRBV29-1 and TRBJ2-6; D is undetermined. V was clipped by 6 bases and J by 0 bases, with 9 bases between them. Germline V lookup: CDR1 SQVTM, CDR2 ANQGSEA. This CDR3 has 14 amino acids. CDR3 sequence (DNA): TGCAGCGTAGGTGGACCCTCTGGGGCCAACGTCCTGACTTTC. Amino acid sequence: CSVGGPSGANVLTF. The full variable domain, completed using reference TRBV29-1 and TRBJ2-6, is SAVISQKPSRDICQRGTSLTIQCQVDSQVTMMFWYRQQPGQSLTLIATANQGSEATYESGFVIDKFPISRPNLTFSTLTVSNMSPEDSSIYLCSVGGPSGANVLTFGAGSRLTVL.

V gene TRBV5-1 combines with J gene TRBJ1-1; 12 bases align to TRBD1. V lost 3 bases, J lost 3 bases, and 6 bases stayed unmatched. CDR3 length: 16 residues. In germline, CDR1 is SGHRS, CDR2 YFSETQ. This CDR3 is CASSSGTGGADTEAFF. Here the CDR3 DNA reads TGCGCCAGCAGCTCGGGGACAGGGGGCGCCGACACTGAAGCTTTCTTT. The full variable domain, completed using reference TRBV5-1 and TRBJ1-1, is KAGVTQTPRYLIKTRGQQVTLSCSPISGHRSVSWYQQTPGQGLQFLFEYFSETQRNKGNFPGRFSGRQFSNSRSEMNVSTLELGDSALYLCASSSGTGGADTEAFFGQGTRLTVV.

V and J are TRBV28 and TRBJ1-1, with TRBD1 as a possible D gene (5 bases). The V end lost 2 bases, the J end lost 6 bases, and 7 bases lay between the germline ends. The CDR3 length is 12 residues. Germline V gives CDR1 MDHEN, CDR2 SYDVKM. The CDR3 reads CASSLQGAEAFF. In DNA, the CDR3 is TGTGCCAGCAGTTTACAGGGAGCTGAAGCTTTCTTT. Variable domain in full (rest from reference TRBV28 and TRBJ1-1): DVKVTQSSRYLVKRTGEKVFLECVQDMDHENMFWYRQDPGLGLRLIYFSYDVKMKEKGDIPEGYSVSREKKERFSLILESASTNQTSMYLCASSLQGAEAFFGQGTRLTVV.

CDR3 nucleotides: TGTGCCAGCAGCCCCCCTGTGGGCGGGCAGTTCTTC. Amino acids: CASSPPVGGQFF. The genes are TRBV12-3 or TRBV12-4 and TRBJ2-1; D remains unclear. The CDR3 covers 12 residues. Trimming cost V 6 bases and J 12 bases, with 15 bases left between them.

V and J are TRBV7-8 and TRBJ2-1; 9 nucleotides match TRBD1. Germline V gives CDR1 SGHVS, CDR2 FQNEAQ. V trimming: 1 base; J trimming: 5 bases; junction bases outside the gene matches: 12. The CDR3 length is 18 residues. The CDR3 spells CASSLVPGQGRRNNEQFF. The DNA of the CDR3 is TGTGCCAGCAGCTTAGTCCCGGGACAGGGACGGAGAAACAATGAGCAGTTCTTC. Full variable domain (missing parts from reference TRBV7-8 and TRBJ2-1): GAGVSQSPRYKVAKRGQDVALRCDPISGHVSLFWYQQALGQGPEFLTYFQNEAQLDKSGLPSDRFFAERPEGSVSTLKIQRTQQEDSAVYLCASSLVPGQGRRNNEQFFGPGTRLTVL.